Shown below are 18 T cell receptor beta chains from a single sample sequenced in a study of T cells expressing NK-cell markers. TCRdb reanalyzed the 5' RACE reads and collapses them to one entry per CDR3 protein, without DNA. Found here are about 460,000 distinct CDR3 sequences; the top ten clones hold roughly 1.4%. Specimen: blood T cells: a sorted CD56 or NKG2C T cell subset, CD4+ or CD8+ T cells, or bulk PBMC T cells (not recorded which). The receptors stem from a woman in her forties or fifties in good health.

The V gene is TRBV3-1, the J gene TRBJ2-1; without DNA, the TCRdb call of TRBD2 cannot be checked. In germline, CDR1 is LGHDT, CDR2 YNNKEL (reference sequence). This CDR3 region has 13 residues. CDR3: CASRLAGENEQFF.

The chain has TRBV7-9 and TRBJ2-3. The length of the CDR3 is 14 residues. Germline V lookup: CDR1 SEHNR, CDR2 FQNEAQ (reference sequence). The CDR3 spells CASSFPPSMGTQYF.

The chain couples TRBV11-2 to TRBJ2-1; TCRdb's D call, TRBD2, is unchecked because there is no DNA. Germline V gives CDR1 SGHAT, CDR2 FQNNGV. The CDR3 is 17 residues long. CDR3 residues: CASSLGRLAGGDNEQFF.

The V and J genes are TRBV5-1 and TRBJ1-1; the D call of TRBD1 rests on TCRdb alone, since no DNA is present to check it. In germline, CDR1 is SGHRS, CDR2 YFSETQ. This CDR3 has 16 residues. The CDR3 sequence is CASSTLQGAGNTEAFF.

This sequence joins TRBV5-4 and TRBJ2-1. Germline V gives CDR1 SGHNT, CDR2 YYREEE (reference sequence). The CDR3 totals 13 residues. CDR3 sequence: CASSLYKNNEQFF.

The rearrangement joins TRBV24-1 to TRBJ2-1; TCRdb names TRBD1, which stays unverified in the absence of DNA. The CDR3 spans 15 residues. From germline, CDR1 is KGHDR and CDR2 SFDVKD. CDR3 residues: CATSDFGQGGDEQFF.

The CDR3 loop is CASSGRARNEKLFF. This chain uses TRBV25-1 with TRBJ1-4. Looked up from germline, CDR1 is MGHDK and CDR2 is SYGVNS. The CDR3 has 14 residues.

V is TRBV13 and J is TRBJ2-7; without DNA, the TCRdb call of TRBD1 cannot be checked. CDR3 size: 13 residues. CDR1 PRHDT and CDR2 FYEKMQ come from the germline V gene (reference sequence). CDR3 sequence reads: CASSPWTRAEQYF. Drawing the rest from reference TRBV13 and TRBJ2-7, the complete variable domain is AAGVIQSPRHLIKEKRETATLKCYPIPRHDTVYWYQQGPGQDPQFLISFYEKMQSDKGSIPDRFSAQQFSDYHSELNMSSLELGDSALYFCASSPWTRAEQYFGPGTRLTVT.

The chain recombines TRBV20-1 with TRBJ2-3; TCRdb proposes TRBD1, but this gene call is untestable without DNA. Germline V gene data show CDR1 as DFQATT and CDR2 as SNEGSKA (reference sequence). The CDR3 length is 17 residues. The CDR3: CSARGTGNFRLSDTQYF.

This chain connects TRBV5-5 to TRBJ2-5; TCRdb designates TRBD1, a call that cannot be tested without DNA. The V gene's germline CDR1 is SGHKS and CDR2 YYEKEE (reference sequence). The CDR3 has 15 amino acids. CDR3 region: CASSFLQGAQETQYF.

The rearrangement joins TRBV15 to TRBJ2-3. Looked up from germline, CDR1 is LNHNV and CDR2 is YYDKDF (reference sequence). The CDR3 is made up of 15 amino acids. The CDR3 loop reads CATSRAPLLADTQYF.

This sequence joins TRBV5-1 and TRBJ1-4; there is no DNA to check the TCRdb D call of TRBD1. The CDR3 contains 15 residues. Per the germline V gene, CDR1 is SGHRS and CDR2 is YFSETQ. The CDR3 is CASRWDSDRGGKLFF.

This CDR3 reads CASSEGSSPLFF. This chain links TRBV10-1 with TRBJ2-2; TCRdb's assignment of TRBD1 cannot be checked, as there is no DNA. Germline values: CDR1 WNHNN, CDR2 SYGVQD (reference sequence). The CDR3 sequence is 12 residues long.

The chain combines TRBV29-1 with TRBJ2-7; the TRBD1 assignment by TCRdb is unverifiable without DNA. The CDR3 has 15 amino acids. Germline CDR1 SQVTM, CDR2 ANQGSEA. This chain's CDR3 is CSVEDHFSGRYEQYF.

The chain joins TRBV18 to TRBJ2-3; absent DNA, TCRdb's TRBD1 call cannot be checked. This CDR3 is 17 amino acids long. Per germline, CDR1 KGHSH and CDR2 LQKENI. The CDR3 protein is CASSPGQGPPGADTQYF.

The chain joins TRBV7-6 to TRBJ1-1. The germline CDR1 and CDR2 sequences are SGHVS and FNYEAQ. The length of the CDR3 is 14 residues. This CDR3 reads CASSYRAGIPEAFF.

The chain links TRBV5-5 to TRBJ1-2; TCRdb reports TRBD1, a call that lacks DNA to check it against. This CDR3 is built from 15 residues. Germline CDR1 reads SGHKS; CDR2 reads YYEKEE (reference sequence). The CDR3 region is CASSLASGTDYGYTF.

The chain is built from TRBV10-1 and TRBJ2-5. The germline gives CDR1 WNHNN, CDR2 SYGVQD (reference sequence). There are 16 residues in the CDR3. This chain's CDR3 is CASSENQQGDQETQYF.